This T cell receptor beta chain came from a study of T cell responses to AZD1222 COVID-19 vaccine. At the level of the study: Second-dose intervals of approximately 4 or approximately 12 weeks were pooled.

Overall study findings and caveats: Epitopes outside B.1.351 and B.1.1.7 mutated regions reportedly drew nearly half of spike TCRs. Repertoires were sampled only after the peak T cell response. Spike as a whole was targeted by vaccine-associated CD4 TCRs, dominant at 160-218 and 743-854.

Sequencing used immunoSEQ multiplex PCR; TCRdb keeps in-frame clones, though not all of them. The sample comprises some 170,000 clones, around nine tenths of which are singletons, and about 2.5% rests with the top ten. Between the trimmed V and J ends, which lost 0 bases and 5 bases, there was a span of 13 bases. The CDR3 has 15 amino acids. The germline V gene has CDR1 LGHDT and CDR2 YNNKEL (reference sequence). As regards this clone: As yet, its antigen is unknown.

The chain combines TRBV3-1 (or the pseudogene TRBV3-2) with TRBJ2-5, with D perhaps matching TRBD1 (6 bases). The clonotype was recovered from an adult in good health. The source material was peripheral blood, sampled on day 0 of AZD1222 vaccination. The CDR3 DNA reads as TGTGCCAGCAGCCAAGATCCATACAGGGTTGAGACCCAGTACTTC. Its protein product is CASSQDPYRVETQYF.